The 21 T cell receptor beta chains reported below all come from one sample, sequenced in a study of T cell responses to AZD1222 COVID-19 vaccine. Sequenced by immunoSEQ multiplex PCR; TCRdb stores in-frame clones only, minus some. The sample has 65,000 to 85,000 clones, more than 90% seen once. Material: peripheral blood, obtained on day 0 of AZD1222 vaccination. All receptors come from an adult in good health.

In this sample, this clone turned up once. The chain carries TRBV7-8 and TRBJ1-2; D gene unclear. Trimming cost V 6 bases and J 4 bases, with 9 bases left between them. Germline values: CDR1 SGHVS, CDR2 FQNEAQ. The CDR3 loop spans 12 amino acids. The CDR3 nucleotides are TGTGCCAGCAGTCTTGGCACCTATGGCTACACCTTC. Protein product: CASSLGTYGYTF.

The chain combines TRBV3-1 (or the pseudogene TRBV3-2) with TRBJ2-7; D is perhaps TRBD1 or TRBD2 (5 bases each). Germline assignment: CDR1 LGHDT and CDR2 YNNKEL (reference sequence). This CDR3 contains 13 residues. The ends were cut back, 1 base at V and 6 bases at J, with 10 bases in the middle. CDR3 residues: CASSQVEGPEQYF. Here the CDR3 DNA reads TGTGCCAGCAGCCAAGTAGAGGGACCCGAGCAGTACTTC.

This chain uses TRBV27 with TRBJ1-2; 9 nucleotides line up with TRBD1. J lost 4 bases, V lost 6 bases, and 6 bases had no gene match. Germline V lookup: CDR1 MNHEY, CDR2 SMNVEV (reference sequence). This CDR3 comprises 14 residues. In DNA, the CDR3 is TGTGCCAGCAGGTCTCCGGGACAGGGCTATGGCTACACCTTC. Amino acids: CASRSPGQGYGYTF.

The V call is TRBV2, the J call TRBJ1-2, with D unclear. Germline CDR1 and CDR2: SNHLY and FYNNEI. This CDR3 is built from 15 residues. Between the trimmed V and J ends, which lost 4 bases and 4 bases, there was a span of 16 bases. The CDR3, as DNA: TGTGCCAGCAGTGTCAAGGTAGACAACAGCTATGGCTACACCTTC. Translating it yields CASSVKVDNSYGYTF.

This clone turned up a few times. The rearrangement links TRBV10-2 to TRBJ2-3; 10 positions match TRBD2. V lost 7 bases, J lost 5 bases, and 6 bases stayed unmatched. CDR3 length: 14 amino acids. Germline CDR1 reads WSHSY; CDR2 reads SAAADI. CDR3 protein: CASNSGGAQDTQYF. The DNA of the CDR3 is TGCGCCAGCAACAGCGGGGGGGCCCAAGATACGCAGTATTTT.

This sequence joins TRBV3-1 (or the pseudogene TRBV3-2) and TRBJ2-3; 7 bases fit TRBD1. CDR1 LGHDT and CDR2 YNNKEL come from the germline V gene (reference sequence). Trimming at V came to 0 bases and at J to 2 bases, leaving 11 bases not matched to a gene. This CDR3 contains 18 residues. The CDR3 nucleotides read TGTGCCAGCAGCCAAGATCTTCCCGGACAGGCACCCACAGATACGCAGTATTTT. Its translation is CASSQDLPGQAPTDTQYF.

Concerning this clone: An end of the junction does not agree with germline; a read error may underlie this. This chain links TRBV29-1 with TRBJ2-7; D is tentatively TRBD1 or TRBD2 (5 bases each). The CDR3 is 14 amino acids. Germline CDR1 SQVTM, CDR2 ANQGSEA. The CDR3 DNA follows: TGCAGCGTGGAAGCAGGGAGCGCAACCTACGAGCAGTACTTC. Amino acid sequence: CSVEAGSATYEQYF.

The chain joins TRBV6-5 to TRBJ1-6; unclear D gene. The CDR3 runs 12 residues. The germline V and J ends were trimmed by 4 bases and 8 bases, with 6 bases remaining between them. Germline V lookup: CDR1 MNHEY, CDR2 SVGAGI. The CDR3 DNA follows: TGTGCCAGCAGTTCCAGAGATTCACCCCTCCACTTT. This codes for CASSSRDSPLHF.

In its sample, this clone was seen once. The chain has TRBV18 and TRBJ2-2, with D perhaps matching TRBD2 (6 bases). This CDR3 region has 20 residues. The V end lost 6 bases, the J end lost 5 bases, and 31 bases lay between the germline ends. CDR1 KGHSH and CDR2 LQKENI come from the germline V gene. The CDR3 loop reads CASSTRGTGLLASRTGELFF. Written as DNA, the CDR3 is TGTGCCAGCTCCACCCGCGGGACGGGTCTCCTTGCGTCGCGGACCGGGGAGCTGTTTTTT.

The chain employs TRBV12-3 or TRBV12-4 and TRBJ1-5, with D hard to call. CDR3 length: 13 residues. Trimming left V 5 bases short and J 6 bases short, with 11 bases between. The CDR3 reads CASSIGERQPQHF. The CDR3 DNA follows: TGTGCCAGCAGTATTGGGGAGCGTCAGCCCCAGCATTTT.

The CDR3 DNA is TGTGCCAGCAGCCCAGGGACAGTTGGCTACACCTTC. Protein product: CASSPGTVGYTF. The V call is TRBV5-6, the J call TRBJ1-2, with 7 bases matching TRBD1. The CDR3 is 12 residues long. Per germline, CDR1 SGHDT and CDR2 YYEEEE. Trimming cost V 4 bases and J 7 bases; bases outside gene matches: 4.

This sequence joins TRBV7-3 and TRBJ2-1, with D tentatively TRBD2 (5 bases). V shed 5 bases and J shed 8 bases, with 7 bases lying between them. CDR1 and CDR2 from the germline V gene are SGHTA and FQGTGA. The CDR3 is 11 amino acids. The CDR3 DNA follows: TGTGCCAGCAGCCGAGGGCATGAGCAGTTCTTC. Residues: CASSRGHEQFF.

The chain employs TRBV11-3 and TRBJ2-2, with D uncertain. The CDR3 has 13 amino acids. Per germline, CDR1 SGHNT and CDR2 YENEEA. V lost 3 bases and J lost 7, with 9 bases in between. The CDR3: CASSFTQGGELFF. The CDR3 DNA follows: TGTGCCAGCAGCTTTACCCAAGGCGGGGAGCTGTTTTTT.

The J gene is TRBJ1-6, the V gene TRBV13; the D gene is possibly TRBD1 (5 bases). Looked up from germline, CDR1 is PRHDT and CDR2 is FYEKMQ (reference sequence). V was clipped by 3 bases and J by 5 bases, with 11 bases between them. This CDR3 is built from 15 residues. CDR3 loop: CASSLRQTDNSPLHF. CDR3 nucleotide sequence: TGTGCCAGCAGCTTGAGACAGACAGATAATTCACCCCTCCACTTT.

V gene TRBV28 combines with J gene TRBJ1-5, with a possible D match to TRBD1 (5 bases). CDR3 length equals 15 residues. CDR1 and CDR2 (germline): MDHEN, SYDVKM. V was clipped by 5 bases and J by 9 bases, with 20 bases between them. The CDR3 here is CASSTDRDGLRPQHF. The CDR3 nucleotides are TGTGCCAGCAGTACCGATCGGGACGGCCTGAGGCCCCAGCATTTT.

The chain employs TRBV7-2 and TRBJ1-6; tentatively, D is TRBD1 (5 bases). This CDR3 spans 15 amino acids. The germline V and J ends were trimmed by 1 base and 6 bases, with 10 bases remaining between them. Germline V lookup: CDR1 SGHTA, CDR2 FQGNSA. The CDR3 spells CASSLVPGSNSPLHF. CDR3 DNA: TGTGCCAGCAGCTTAGTCCCAGGGAGTAATTCACCCCTCCACTTT.

The V call is TRBV3-1 (or the pseudogene TRBV3-2), the J call TRBJ1-1, with 7 bases fitting TRBD1. From germline, CDR1 is LGHDT and CDR2 YNNKEL (reference sequence). The length of the CDR3 is 14 residues. Trimming took 4 bases from V and 0 from J; bases not matched to a gene: 2. As DNA, the CDR3 is TGTGCCAGCAGCCTTGACAGGGTGAACACTGAAGCTTTCTTT. This gives the protein CASSLDRVNTEAFF.

V usage is TRBV2 and J usage is TRBJ1-1; D not certain. This CDR3 has 13 residues. The germline V gene encodes CDR1 SNHLY and CDR2 FYNNEI. The ends were cut back, 4 bases at V and 2 bases at J, with 8 bases in the middle. CDR3: CASSVGLNTEAFF. Written as DNA, the CDR3 is TGTGCCAGCAGTGTTGGTTTAAACACTGAAGCTTTCTTT.

The J gene is TRBJ1-3, the V gene TRBV6-5; no clear D. Between the trimmed V and J ends, which lost 4 bases and 0 bases, there was a span of 4 bases. This CDR3 spans 13 amino acids. Germline V gene sequence: CDR1 MNHEY, CDR2 SVGAGI. CDR3 loop: CASSSFSGNTIYF. CDR3 bases: TGTGCCAGCAGTTCCTTCTCTGGAAACACCATATATTTT.

The CDR3 protein is CASSPRTANTGELFF. The CDR3 DNA sequence: TGTGCCAGCAGTCCCAGGACCGCGAACACCGGGGAGCTGTTTTTT. The chain recombines TRBV6-5 with TRBJ2-2, with no clear D. Trimming shortened V by 5 bases and J by 0 bases, and 10 bases separated the two germline ends. From germline, CDR1 is MNHEY and CDR2 SVGAGI. CDR3 length: 15 amino acids.

The genes are TRBV7-2 and TRBJ1-5, with a possible D match to TRBD1 (6 bases). The V gene's germline CDR1 is SGHTA and CDR2 FQGNSA. V was pared by 6 bases and J by 1 base, with 13 bases between. The CDR3 has 15 residues. The CDR3 DNA sequence: TGTGCCAGCAGTTACAGGGTGGGGAGCAATCAGCCCCAGCATTTT. Translating gives CASSYRVGSNQPQHF. Together with reference TRBV7-2 and TRBJ1-5, the CDR3 gives the full variable domain: GAGVSQSPSNKVTEKGKDVELRCDPISGHTALYWYRQSLGQGLEFLIYFQGNSAPDKSGLPSDRFSAERTGGSVSTLTIQRTQQEDSAVYLCASSYRVGSNQPQHFGDGTRLSIL.